The T cell receptor beta chain described here comes from a study of CD8 T cells in ankylosing spondylitis. Study-wide points: Among TCR beta sequences, a motif of roughly 8 highly homologous variants appeared characteristic of ankylosing spondylitis blood.

MiXCR, run by TCRdb on the 5' RACE reads, gives a single entry per CDR3 protein. The sample contains 450,000 to 550,000 distinct CDR3 sequences, under 5.5% of which appear only once. Germline CDR1 and CDR2: SGHRS and YFSETQ. The CDR3 spans 12 residues. The ends were cut back, 5 bases at V and 3 bases at J, with 7 bases in the middle. This clonotype was detected ten times or more. Its antigen is unknown. The receptor's source is a male donor with ankylosing spondylitis. The chain combines TRBV5-1 with TRBJ2-3, with D unresolved. Sequenced sample: blood, either unsorted or a sorted T cell fraction (not recorded which). In DNA, the CDR3 is TGCGCCAGCAGTGCCAGAACAGATACGCAGTATTTT. It yields the protein CASSARTDTQYF.